These 30 T cell receptor beta chains originate from one sample sequenced in a study of graft-versus-host responses after intestinal transplantation. Their specific antigens are unknown. The protocol was immunoSEQ multiplex PCR, while the TCRdb copy is restricted to in-frame clones and leaves out a portion. Here the sample spans about 94,000 clones, 91% being singletons. The sample was unstimulated CD8+ T cells sorted from spleen or lymph node cells, taken before intestinal transplant. The receptors derive from a human donor who received an intestinal transplant.

The chain couples TRBV6-1 to TRBJ2-7; maybe TRBD2 (5 bases). CDR3 length equals 14 residues. The germline gives CDR1 MNHNS, CDR2 SASEGT. V was clipped by 0 bases and J by 4 bases, with 10 bases between them. CDR3 bases: TGTGCCAGCAGTGAAGCATTAGGAGGATACGAGCAGTACTTC. Residues: CASSEALGGYEQYF.

The chain joins TRBV9 to TRBJ1-5; D not certain. The CDR3 sequence is 13 residues long. The germline V gene has CDR1 SGDLS and CDR2 YYNGEE. Trimming left V 4 bases short and J 4 bases short, with 9 bases between. The CDR3 DNA reads TGTGCCAGCAGCCTAAACGGGAATCAGCCCCAGCATTTT. As protein: CASSLNGNQPQHF.

The chain links TRBV4-3 to TRBJ2-3; 9 nucleotides line up with TRBD2. Unmatched junction bases numbered 12, after V lost 1 base and J lost 4 bases. The CDR3 is 18 amino acids. Germline V gene data show CDR1 as LGHNA and CDR2 as YSLEER. In DNA form, the CDR3 reads TGCGCCAGCAGCCAAGTGGGAGCGGGGGGACCCGGGGCAGATACGCAGTATTTT. Protein product: CASSQVGAGGPGADTQYF.

The rearrangement uses TRBV6-6 and TRBJ2-7; 7 bases align to TRBD1. CDR3 length: 13 residues. Trimming cost V 2 bases and J 6 bases; bases outside gene matches: 4. Germline loops: CDR1 MNHNY, CDR2 SVGAGI (reference sequence). In DNA form, the CDR3 reads TGTGCCAGCAGTTACGCAGGGGGAAGCGAGCAGTACTTC. As protein: CASSYAGGSEQYF.

J is TRBJ2-5 and V is TRBV7-9; 8 bases map to TRBD1. The J call is uncertain, as TRBJ2-7 better fits the DNA end. CDR3 length: 14 amino acids. CDR1 is SEHNR and CDR2 is FQNEAQ in the germline V gene (reference sequence). Here the CDR3 reads CASSLAGQVYEQYF. CDR3 coding DNA: TGTGCCAGCAGCTTAGCGGGACAGGTCTACGAGCAGTACTTC.

The rearrangement uses TRBV10-3 and TRBJ2-3; the D gene is possibly TRBD1 (5 bases). The V gene lost 4 bases and the J gene lost 0 bases, with 14 bases spanning the gap. Germline V CDR1 and CDR2: ENHRY, SYGVKD. The length of the CDR3 is 16 residues. This CDR3 reads CAISVDIPTSTDTQYF. CDR3 nucleotides: TGTGCCATCAGTGTGGACATTCCAACTAGCACAGATACGCAGTATTTT.

The V gene is TRBV12-5, the J gene TRBJ1-1; no reliable D call. V was trimmed by 6 bases and J by 4 bases, leaving 12 bases between them. Germline values: CDR1 LGHNT, CDR2 FRNRAP. This CDR3 is 13 amino acids long. For the CDR3, the DNA is TGTGCTAGTGGCCCGGTCGGAGTCACTGAAGCTTTCTTT. It is translated as CASGPVGVTEAFF. Complete variable domain (other parts from reference TRBV12-5 and TRBJ1-1): DARVTQTPRHKVTEMGQEVTMRCQPILGHNTVFWYRQTMMQGLELLAYFRNRAPLDDSGMPKDRFSAEMPDATLATLKIQPSEPRDSAVYFCASGPVGVTEAFFGQGTRLTVV.

This rearrangement joins TRBV7-2 to TRBJ2-7, with 10 nucleotides matching TRBD2. This CDR3 is 13 amino acids long. Germline loops: CDR1 SGHTA, CDR2 FQGNSA. With V trimmed by 6 bases and J by 2 bases, 1 base remained unmatched. The CDR3 coding sequence is TGTGCCAGCAGGAGCGGGGGGGCCTACGAGCAGTACTTC. This translates into CASRSGGAYEQYF.

The rearrangement links TRBV6-5 to TRBJ2-3; D call uncertain. V was clipped by 2 bases and J by 2 bases, with 5 bases between them. The CDR3 has 13 residues. The V gene's germline CDR1 is MNHEY and CDR2 SVGAGI. CDR3 region: CASSYAYTDTQYF. In DNA form, the CDR3 reads TGTGCCAGCAGTTACGCCTACACAGATACGCAGTATTTT.

This clone has only one observation. The genes are TRBV11-2 and TRBJ2-3; tentatively, D is TRBD2 (6 bases). This CDR3 is 14 amino acids long. The V gene lost 4 bases and the J gene lost 4 bases, with 12 bases spanning the gap. Germline assignment: CDR1 SGHAT and CDR2 FQNNGV. CDR3: CASSSRGEADTQYF. CDR3 sequence (DNA): TGTGCCAGCAGCTCCCGAGGGGAGGCAGATACGCAGTATTTT.

The chain recombines TRBV7-2 with TRBJ1-2, with TRBD1 matching 7 bases. This CDR3 region has 15 residues. Germline lookup yields CDR1 SGHTA and CDR2 FQGNSA. The ends lost 5 bases at V and 5 bases at J; junction bases unmatched: 11. The CDR3 loop reads CASSPIRGDSYGYTF. CDR3 nucleotide sequence: TGTGCCAGCAGCCCCATAAGGGGGGACAGTTATGGCTACACCTTC.

This rearrangement joins TRBV19 to TRBJ1-5; 8 bases are shared with TRBD1. V trimming: 4 bases; J trimming: 6 bases; junction bases outside the gene matches: 2. Germline V gene sequence: CDR1 LNHDA, CDR2 SQIVND (reference sequence). The CDR3 contains 13 residues. The CDR3 DNA follows: TGTGCCAGTAGTAACACAGGGGGTCAGCCCCAGCATTTT. It yields the protein CASSNTGGQPQHF.

This clone came up once. This rearrangement joins TRBV19 to TRBJ1-2, with D perhaps TRBD1 (5 bases). Germline CDR1 and CDR2: LNHDA and SQIVND (reference sequence). The CDR3 totals 12 residues. Trimming cost V 10 bases and J 6 bases, with 15 bases left between them. As DNA, the CDR3 is TGTGCCACGTACGCGGGGGTCCATGGCTACACCTTC. Its protein product is CATYAGVHGYTF.

This clone was recorded only once. The sample holds other DNA sequences that translate to the same CDR3. This sequence joins TRBV27 and TRBJ2-1; a possible D gene is TRBD1 (6 bases). Between the trimmed V and J ends, which lost 3 bases and 0 bases, there was a span of 9 bases. This CDR3 contains 15 residues. The germline gives CDR1 MNHEY, CDR2 SMNVEV (reference sequence). CDR3 sequence reads: CASSFGQSSYNEQFF. The CDR3 DNA sequence: TGTGCCAGCAGTTTCGGACAGAGCTCCTACAATGAGCAGTTCTTC.

This rearrangement joins TRBV27 to TRBJ2-7; TRBD2 might be the D (5 bases). Germline CDR1 is MNHEY and CDR2 is SMNVEV (reference sequence). The CDR3 runs to 14 residues. V shed 0 bases and J shed 4 bases, with 10 bases lying between them. The CDR3 protein is CASSLSVTGYEQYF. DNA of the CDR3: TGTGCCAGCAGTTTATCGGTAACGGGATACGAGCAGTACTTC.

The rearrangement links TRBV5-1 to TRBJ2-1; D might be TRBD2 (5 bases). Trimming took 0 bases from V and 6 from J, leaving 10 bases between them. This CDR3 has 14 amino acids. Germline V CDR1 and CDR2: SGHRS, YFSETQ. The CDR3 nucleotides read TGCGCCAGCAGCTTGGGTGGTAGCGTCAATGAGCAGTTCTTC. It translates to CASSLGGSVNEQFF.

This clone has just one count. The chain joins TRBV19 to TRBJ2-3, with 9 bases lining up with TRBD2. J lost 4 bases, V lost 1 base, and 3 bases had no gene match. This CDR3 comprises 15 residues. CDR1 is LNHDA and CDR2 is SQIVND in the germline V gene (reference sequence). The DNA of the CDR3 is TGTGCCAGTAGTATAGGCGGGAGGGACCCAGATACGCAGTATTTT. This translates into CASSIGGRDPDTQYF.

The V and J genes are TRBV7-9 and TRBJ2-5; D is perhaps TRBD1 (6 bases). CDR1 and CDR2 (germline): SEHNR, FQNEAQ (reference sequence). The CDR3 is 14 residues long. The V end lost 1 base, the J end lost 1 base, and 7 bases lay between the germline ends. The CDR3, as DNA: TGTGCCAGCAGCTTAGTAGGGGGCCAAGAGACCCAGTACTTC. Protein: CASSLVGGQETQYF.

The V call is TRBV7-2, the J call TRBJ1-1, with a tentative D call TRBD1 (5 bases). CDR1 SGHTA and CDR2 FQGNSA come from the germline V gene. V gave up 4 bases and J gave up 3 bases, with 15 bases separating them. This CDR3 is 15 amino acids long. The CDR3 sequence is CASSSSRDAHTEAFF. For the CDR3, the DNA is TGTGCCAGCAGCTCCTCCAGGGATGCGCACACTGAAGCTTTCTTT.

This clone appeared once. The chain couples TRBV7-2 to TRBJ1-2; TRBD1 aligns across 8 bases. Unmatched junction bases numbered 4, after V lost 0 bases and J lost 4 bases. The CDR3 sequence is 15 residues long. Germline V CDR1 and CDR2: SGHTA, FQGNSA. The chain's CDR3 is CASSLAWDRTYGYTF. CDR3 nucleotide sequence: TGTGCCAGCAGCTTAGCCTGGGACAGGACCTATGGCTACACCTTC. The variable domain in full, with the rest retrieved from reference TRBV7-2 and TRBJ1-2, is GAGVSQSPSNKVTEKGKDVELRCDPISGHTALYWYRQSLGQGLEFLIYFQGNSAPDKSGLPSDRFSAERTGGSVSTLTIQRTQQEDSAVYLCASSLAWDRTYGYTFGSGTRLTVV.

The table lists this clone with a count of one. At one of its ends the junction is not consistent with the germline gene, which may arise from a read error. Other DNA variants within this sample encode the same CDR3. This rearrangement joins TRBV11-2 to TRBJ1-1; D is possibly TRBD1 (5 bases). This CDR3 comprises 14 residues. CDR1 and CDR2 (germline): SGHAT, FQNNGV. Here the CDR3 DNA reads TGTGCCAGCAGACCCCCGGGGGGGAACACTGAAGCCTTCTTT. Encoded protein: CASRPPGGNTEAFF.

This clone was seen a handful of times. V gene TRBV7-9 combines with J gene TRBJ2-5, with TRBD2 identical over 8 bases. V gave up 6 bases and J gave up 1 base; unmatched junction bases: 4. Looked up from germline, CDR1 is SEHNR and CDR2 is FQNEAQ (reference sequence). The CDR3 sequence is 14 residues long. CDR3 coding DNA: TGTGCCAGCAGACTAGCGGTAACCCAAGAGACCCAGTACTTC. This translates into CASRLAVTQETQYF.

Comments on this clone: The sample holds other DNA sequences that translate to the same CDR3. This chain connects TRBV9 to TRBJ1-5, with 8 nucleotides matching TRBD1. CDR1 is SGDLS and CDR2 is YYNGEE in the germline V gene. This CDR3 comprises 18 residues. V lost 0 bases and J lost 0; bases outside the gene matches: 8. This CDR3 reads CASSVADRDPYSNQPQHF. CDR3 sequence (DNA): TGTGCCAGCAGCGTAGCGGACAGGGATCCATATAGCAATCAGCCCCAGCATTTT.

V is TRBV5-4 and J is TRBJ1-6; D is ambiguous. Germline lookup yields CDR1 SGHNT and CDR2 YYREEE (reference sequence). Trimming left V 0 bases short and J 7 bases short, with 8 bases between. This CDR3 has 14 amino acids. In nucleotides, the CDR3 is TGTGCCAGCAGCTTGGATGCAGTAAATTCACCCCTCCACTTT. It specifies CASSLDAVNSPLHF.

In its sample, this clone was seen a few times. This sequence joins TRBV2 and TRBJ2-1, with no clear D. This CDR3 spans 15 amino acids. Germline V gene data show CDR1 as SNHLY and CDR2 as FYNNEI. V lost 2 bases to trimming and J lost 2 bases, with 10 bases between them. CDR3 in amino acids: CASSELFGPYNEQFF. CDR3 sequence (DNA): TGTGCCAGCAGTGAACTCTTTGGCCCCTACAATGAGCAGTTCTTC.

V and J are TRBV29-1 and TRBJ1-1; D possibly corresponds to TRBD1 (5 bases). Germline lookup yields CDR1 SQVTM and CDR2 ANQGSEA. The CDR3 loop spans 14 amino acids. V was trimmed by 4 bases and J by 2 bases, leaving 14 bases between them. CDR3 in amino acids: CSVVGPGYNTEAFF. The CDR3 DNA reads as TGCAGCGTTGTAGGCCCAGGGTACAACACTGAAGCTTTCTTT.

Worth noting for this clone: The same CDR3 can be traced to other DNA sequences in this sample. The chain recombines TRBV9 with TRBJ2-7; 9 bases are a match to TRBD1. Per the germline V gene, CDR1 is SGDLS and CDR2 is YYNGEE. V gave up 0 bases and J gave up 2 bases; unmatched junction bases: 0. The CDR3 has 14 amino acids. CDR3 sequence reads: CASSVGQGAYEQYF. CDR3 in DNA: TGTGCCAGCAGCGTAGGACAGGGGGCCTACGAGCAGTACTTC.

V gene TRBV18 combines with J gene TRBJ2-1, with D possibly being TRBD1 (6 bases). In germline, CDR1 is KGHSH, CDR2 LQKENI. V was clipped by 4 bases and J by 0 bases, with 13 bases between them. The CDR3 runs 16 residues. The CDR3 sequence: CASSHNRASSYNEQFF. CDR3 nucleotide sequence: TGTGCCAGCTCACACAACAGGGCGAGCTCCTACAATGAGCAGTTCTTC.

The chain is built from TRBV6-1 and TRBJ1-5; D is possibly TRBD1 (6 bases). This CDR3 spans 15 amino acids. CDR1 MNHNS and CDR2 SASEGT come from the germline V gene. Trimming took 5 bases from V and 0 from J, leaving 11 bases between them. In nucleotides, the CDR3 is TGTGCCAGCAGTTGGACAGTTCCTAGCAATCAGCCCCAGCATTTT. This sequence encodes CASSWTVPSNQPQHF.

The sample holds a few counts of this clone. This chain joins TRBV6-5 and TRBJ1-2, with D unresolved. The V end was cut by 0 bases, the J end by 5 bases, with 13 bases between. This CDR3 region has 15 residues. The germline CDR1 and CDR2 sequences are MNHEY and SVGAGI. In DNA form, the CDR3 reads TGTGCCAGCAGTTACTCCCAGGCCGCGAATTATGGCTACACCTTC. Its translation is CASSYSQAANYGYTF.